Included here is one T cell receptor (beta chain) sequence, with context. Its target is unknown. The data are from a study of CD4+ T cells in melanoma. Study-level results: Reportedly, melanoma neoantigen-specific CD4+ T cells showed varied differentiation states. CD8+ T cell, macrophage and B cell function reportedly correlated with neoantigen-specific CD4+ T cells.

TCRdb's copy holds only in-frame clones and misses some; the assay was immunoSEQ multiplex PCR. The data show 40,000 to 50,000 clones, roughly 89% seen once. Per germline, CDR1 MGHRA and CDR2 YSYEKL. This CDR3 is built from 15 residues. The V gene lost 4 bases and the J gene lost 0 bases, with 10 bases spanning the gap. The sequence came from a human donor with melanoma. The V call is TRBV4-1, the J call TRBJ1-3; TRBD1 might be the D (5 bases). The specimen sequenced was peripheral blood. Here the CDR3 reads CASSPRRDSGNTIYF. The CDR3 DNA reads as TGCGCCAGCAGCCCCCGCAGGGACTCTGGAAACACCATATATTTT.